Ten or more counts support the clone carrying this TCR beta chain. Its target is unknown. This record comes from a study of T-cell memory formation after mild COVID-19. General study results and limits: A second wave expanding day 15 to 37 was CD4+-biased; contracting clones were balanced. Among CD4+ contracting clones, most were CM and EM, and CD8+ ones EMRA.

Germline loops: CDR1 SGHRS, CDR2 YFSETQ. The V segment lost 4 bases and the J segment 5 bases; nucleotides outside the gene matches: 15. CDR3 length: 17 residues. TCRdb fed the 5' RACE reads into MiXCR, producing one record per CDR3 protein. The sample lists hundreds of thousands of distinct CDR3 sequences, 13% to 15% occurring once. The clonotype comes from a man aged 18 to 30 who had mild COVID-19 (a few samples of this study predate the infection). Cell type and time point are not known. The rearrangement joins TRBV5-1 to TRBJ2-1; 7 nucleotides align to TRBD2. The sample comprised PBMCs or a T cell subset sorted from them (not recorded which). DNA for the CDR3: TGCGCCAGCAGCCCCGCGGGAGTTGGAAGCGGGGACAATGAGCAGTTCTTC. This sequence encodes CASSPAGVGSGDNEQFF.